Listed here are 9 T cell receptor beta chains from one sample, sequenced in a study of cytomegalovirus exposure and HLA in healthy donors. PCR primers comprised 60 Vbeta and 13 Jbeta primers. TCRdb's copy holds only in-frame clones and misses some; the assay was immunoSEQ multiplex PCR. This table has roughly 120,000 clones, around three quarters appearing once. The source material was PBMCs. These receptors originate from a man aged 45-60 years in good health and CMV-seropositive.

This chain joins TRBV7-8 and TRBJ1-5, with TRBD1 as a possible D gene (5 bases). V dropped 3 bases and J dropped 3 bases, with 21 bases sitting between them. Germline values: CDR1 SGHVS, CDR2 FQNEAQ. The CDR3 totals 18 residues. CDR3 sequence: CASSLETVHSADNQPQHF. The CDR3 coding sequence is TGTGCCAGCAGCTTGGAGACAGTCCACTCCGCCGACAATCAGCCCCAGCATTTT.

V is TRBV6-6 and J is TRBJ1-2; 12 bases are shared with TRBD1. The germline V gene encodes CDR1 MNHNY and CDR2 SVGAGI (reference sequence). CDR3 size: 15 residues. J lost 1 base, V lost 9 bases, and 6 bases had no gene match. The CDR3 DNA follows: TGTGCCAGATCGGGACAGGGGGCCGGTAACTATGGCTACACCTTC. Protein sequence: CARSGQGAGNYGYTF.

This clone was counted a single time. As DNA, the CDR3 is TGTGCCATCACTAAAGGGTCAGGGGGTACTGAAGCTTTCTTT. Translating it yields CAITKGSGGTEAFF. The V call is TRBV10-3, the J call TRBJ1-1; 7 bases are shared with TRBD1. Germline assignment: CDR1 ENHRY and CDR2 SYGVKD. J lost 5 bases, V lost 7 bases, and 10 bases had no gene match. The CDR3 loop spans 14 amino acids.

The gene calls are TRBV7-6 and TRBJ2-1; possible D gene TRBD2, 5 bases. There are 14 residues in the CDR3. V was trimmed by 1 base and J by 3 bases, leaving 7 bases between them. The germline V gene has CDR1 SGHVS and CDR2 FNYEAQ. CDR3 DNA sequence: TGTGCCAGCAGCTTAGATGCGGGCTACAATGAGCAGTTCTTC. This encodes CASSLDAGYNEQFF.

V is TRBV28 and J is TRBJ1-6; 11 positions match TRBD1. J was trimmed by 2 bases and V by 6 bases; bases with no gene match: 6. Germline lookup yields CDR1 MDHEN and CDR2 SYDVKM. The CDR3 has 17 residues. In nucleotides, the CDR3 is TGTGCCAGCAGCCGGGACAGGGGGAGGACCTATAATTCACCCCTCCACTTT. Protein: CASSRDRGRTYNSPLHF. Looking up the rest from reference TRBV28 and TRBJ1-6 gives the full variable domain: DVKVTQSSRYLVKRTGEKVFLECVQDMDHENMFWYRQDPGLGLRLIYFSYDVKMKEKGDIPEGYSVSREKKERFSLILESASTNQTSMYLCASSRDRGRTYNSPLHFGNGTRLTVT.

A few counts support this clone. The V call is TRBV7-9, the J call TRBJ1-1; D is perhaps TRBD1 (5 bases). V lost 6 bases to trimming and J lost 0 bases, with 11 bases between them. CDR1 is SEHNR, CDR2 FQNEAQ, per germline (reference sequence). The CDR3 is 14 residues long. This chain's CDR3 is CASRGGRMNTEAFF. The CDR3 DNA reads TGTGCCAGCAGGGGGGGACGAATGAACACTGAAGCTTTCTTT.

This chain links TRBV7-7 with TRBJ1-5; 8 nucleotides align to TRBD1. The CDR3 sequence is 15 residues long. Trimming at V came to 5 bases and at J to 1 base, leaving 4 bases not matched to a gene. CDR1 is SSHAT and CDR2 is FNYEAQ in the germline V gene (reference sequence). CDR3 in DNA: TGTGCCAGCAGCGACGACAGGGGAAGCAATCAGCCCCAGCATTTT. This sequence encodes CASSDDRGSNQPQHF.

About this clone: This sample includes further DNA sequences coding for the same CDR3. This rearrangement joins TRBV18 to TRBJ2-4, with 7 bases identical to TRBD2. The CDR3 consists of 17 residues. Trimming cost V 3 bases and J 10 bases; bases outside gene matches: 18. CDR1 is KGHSH, CDR2 LQKENI, per germline. CDR3 in DNA: TGTGCCAGCTCACCGTTCACAGCGGGAAGGGCGGGAAATATTCAGTACTTC. This translates into CASSPFTAGRAGNIQYF.

This clone was seen only once. This chain links TRBV5-1 with TRBJ2-2; 11 bases align to TRBD1. Germline V gene data show CDR1 as SGHRS and CDR2 as YFSETQ. CDR3 size: 18 residues. V shed 1 base and J 4 bases; nucleotides not matched to a gene: 9. CDR3 in DNA: TGCGCCAGCAGCTTGCGGCCGTGGGGACAGGGGGTCACCGGGGAGCTGTTTTTT. Protein product: CASSLRPWGQGVTGELFF.